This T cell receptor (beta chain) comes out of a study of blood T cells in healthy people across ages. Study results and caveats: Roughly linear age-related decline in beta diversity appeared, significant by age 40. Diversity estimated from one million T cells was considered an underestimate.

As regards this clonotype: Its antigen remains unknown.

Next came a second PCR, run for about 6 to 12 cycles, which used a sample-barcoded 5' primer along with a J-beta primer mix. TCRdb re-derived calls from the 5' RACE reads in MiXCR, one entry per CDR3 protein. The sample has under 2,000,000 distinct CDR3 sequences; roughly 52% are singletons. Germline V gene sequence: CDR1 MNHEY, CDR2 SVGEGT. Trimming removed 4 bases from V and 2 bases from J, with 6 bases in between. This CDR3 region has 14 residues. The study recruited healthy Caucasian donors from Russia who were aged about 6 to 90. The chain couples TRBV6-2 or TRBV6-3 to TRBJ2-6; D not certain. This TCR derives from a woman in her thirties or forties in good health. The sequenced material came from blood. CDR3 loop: CASSFWAGANVLTF. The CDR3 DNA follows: TGTGCCAGCAGTTTTTGGGCTGGGGCCAACGTCCTGACTTTC.